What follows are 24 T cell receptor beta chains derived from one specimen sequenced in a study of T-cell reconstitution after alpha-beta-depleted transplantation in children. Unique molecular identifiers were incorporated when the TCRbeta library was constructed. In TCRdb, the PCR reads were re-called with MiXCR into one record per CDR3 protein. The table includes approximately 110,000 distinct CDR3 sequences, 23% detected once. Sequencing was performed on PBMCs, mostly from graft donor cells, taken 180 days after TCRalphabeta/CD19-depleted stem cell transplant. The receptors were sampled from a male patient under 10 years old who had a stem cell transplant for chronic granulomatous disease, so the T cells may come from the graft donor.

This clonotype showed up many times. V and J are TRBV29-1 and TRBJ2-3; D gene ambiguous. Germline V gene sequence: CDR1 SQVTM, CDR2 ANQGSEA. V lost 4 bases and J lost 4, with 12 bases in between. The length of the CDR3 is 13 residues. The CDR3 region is CSVGPGNSDTQYF. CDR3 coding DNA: TGCAGCGTTGGGCCTGGTAACTCAGATACGCAGTATTTT.

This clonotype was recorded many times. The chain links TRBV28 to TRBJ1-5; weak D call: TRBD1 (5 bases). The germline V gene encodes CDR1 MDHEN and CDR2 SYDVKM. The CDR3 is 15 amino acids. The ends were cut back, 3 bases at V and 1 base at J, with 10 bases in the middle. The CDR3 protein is CASSFPGGSNQPQHF. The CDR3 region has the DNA TGTGCCAGCAGTTTTCCGGGGGGGAGCAATCAGCCCCAGCATTTT.

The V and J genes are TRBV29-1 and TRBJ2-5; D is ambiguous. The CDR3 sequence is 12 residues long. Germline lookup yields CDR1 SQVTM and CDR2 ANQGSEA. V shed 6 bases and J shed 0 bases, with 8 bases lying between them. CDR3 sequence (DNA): TGCAGCGTAGACAAGTACCAAGAGACCCAGTACTTC. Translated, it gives CSVDKYQETQYF.

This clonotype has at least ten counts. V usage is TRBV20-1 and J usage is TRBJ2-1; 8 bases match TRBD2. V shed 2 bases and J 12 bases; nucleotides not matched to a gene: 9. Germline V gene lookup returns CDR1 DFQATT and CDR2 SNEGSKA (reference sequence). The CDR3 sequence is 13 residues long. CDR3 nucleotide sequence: TGCAGTGCTAGATTGATAGCGGGGAATATGCAGTTCTTC. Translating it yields CSARLIAGNMQFF.

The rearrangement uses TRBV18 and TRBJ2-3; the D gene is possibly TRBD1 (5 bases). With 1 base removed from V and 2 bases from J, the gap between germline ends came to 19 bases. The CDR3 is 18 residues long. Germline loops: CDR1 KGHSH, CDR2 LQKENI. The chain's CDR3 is CASSPLARPREFTDTQYF. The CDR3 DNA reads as TGTGCCAGCTCACCACTCGCACGGCCCAGGGAATTCACAGATACGCAGTATTTT.

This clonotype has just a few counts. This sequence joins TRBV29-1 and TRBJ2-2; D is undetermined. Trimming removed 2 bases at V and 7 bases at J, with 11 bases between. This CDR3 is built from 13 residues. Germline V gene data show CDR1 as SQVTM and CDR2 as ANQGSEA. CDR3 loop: CSVESLRGGELFF. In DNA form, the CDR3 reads TGCAGCGTTGAAAGTTTGCGAGGCGGGGAGCTGTTTTTT.

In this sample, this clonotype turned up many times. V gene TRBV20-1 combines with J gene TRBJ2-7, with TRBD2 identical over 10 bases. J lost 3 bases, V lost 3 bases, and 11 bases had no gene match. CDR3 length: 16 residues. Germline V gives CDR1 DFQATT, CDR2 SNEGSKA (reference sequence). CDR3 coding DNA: TGCAGTGCTAGTCGAAGGATAGCGGGAGGTTTCTACGAGCAGTACTTC. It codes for CSASRRIAGGFYEQYF.

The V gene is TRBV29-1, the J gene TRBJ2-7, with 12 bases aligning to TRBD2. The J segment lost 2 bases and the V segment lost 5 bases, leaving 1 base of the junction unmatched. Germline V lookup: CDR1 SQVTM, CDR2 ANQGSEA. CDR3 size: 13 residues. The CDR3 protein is CSVTSGRTYEQYF. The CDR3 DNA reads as TGCAGCGTTACTAGCGGGAGGACCTACGAGCAGTACTTC.

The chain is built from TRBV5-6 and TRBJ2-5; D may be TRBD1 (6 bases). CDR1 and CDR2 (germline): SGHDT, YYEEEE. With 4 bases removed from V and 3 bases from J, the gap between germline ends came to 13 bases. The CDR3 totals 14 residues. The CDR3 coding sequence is TGTGCCAGCAGCGATACAGGGTTGAAAGAGACCCAGTACTTC. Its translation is CASSDTGLKETQYF.

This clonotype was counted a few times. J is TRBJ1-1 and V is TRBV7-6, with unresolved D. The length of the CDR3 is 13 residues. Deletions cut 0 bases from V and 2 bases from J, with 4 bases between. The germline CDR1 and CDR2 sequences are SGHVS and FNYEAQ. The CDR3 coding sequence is TGTGCCAGCAGCTTAGCTACCAACACTGAAGCTTTCTTT. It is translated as CASSLATNTEAFF.

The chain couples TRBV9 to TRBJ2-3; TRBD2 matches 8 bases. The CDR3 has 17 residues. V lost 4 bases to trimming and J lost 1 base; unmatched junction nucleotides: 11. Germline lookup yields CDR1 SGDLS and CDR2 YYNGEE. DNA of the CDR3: TGTGCCAGCAGCACCTCTGGGAGCGGGGGACGCACAGATACGCAGTATTTT. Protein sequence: CASSTSGSGGRTDTQYF.

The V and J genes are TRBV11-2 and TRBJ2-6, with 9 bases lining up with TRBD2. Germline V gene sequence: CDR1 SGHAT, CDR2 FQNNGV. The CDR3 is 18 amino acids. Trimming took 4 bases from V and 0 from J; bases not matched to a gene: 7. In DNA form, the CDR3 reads TGTGCCAGCAGCTATTCCCTAGCGGGGCTCTCTGGGGCCAACGTCCTGACTTTC. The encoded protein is CASSYSLAGLSGANVLTF.

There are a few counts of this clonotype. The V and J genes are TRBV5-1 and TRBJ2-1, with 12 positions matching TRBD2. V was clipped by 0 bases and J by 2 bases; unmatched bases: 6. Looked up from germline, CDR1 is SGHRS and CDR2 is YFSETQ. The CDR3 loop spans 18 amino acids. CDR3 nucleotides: TGCGCCAGCAGCTTGGCCCTAGCGGGAGGGCCGACCTACAATGAGCAGTTCTTC. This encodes CASSLALAGGPTYNEQFF.

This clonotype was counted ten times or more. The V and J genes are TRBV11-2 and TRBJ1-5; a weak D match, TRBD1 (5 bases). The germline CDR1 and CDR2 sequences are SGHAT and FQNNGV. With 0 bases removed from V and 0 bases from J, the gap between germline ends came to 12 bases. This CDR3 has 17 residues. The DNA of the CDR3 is TGTGCCAGCAGCTTAGAGAGGGGACTGCTTAGCAATCAGCCCCAGCATTTT. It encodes CASSLERGLLSNQPQHF.

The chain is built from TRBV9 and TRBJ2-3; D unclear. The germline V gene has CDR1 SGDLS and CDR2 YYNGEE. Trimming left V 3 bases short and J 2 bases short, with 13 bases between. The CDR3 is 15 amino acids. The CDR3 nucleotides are TGTGCCAGCAGCGCCGCGCGCTCCCTCACAGATACGCAGTATTTT. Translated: CASSAARSLTDTQYF.

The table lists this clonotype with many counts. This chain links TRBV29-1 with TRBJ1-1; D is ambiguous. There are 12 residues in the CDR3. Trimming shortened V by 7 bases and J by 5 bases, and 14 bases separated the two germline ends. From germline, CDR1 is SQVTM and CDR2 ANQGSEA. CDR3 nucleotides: TGCAGCGCGTCCTCCCCGGAAACTGAAGCTTTCTTT. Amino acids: CSASSPETEAFF. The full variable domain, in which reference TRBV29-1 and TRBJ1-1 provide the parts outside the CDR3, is SAVISQKPSRDICQRGTSLTIQCQVDSQVTMMFWYRQQPGQSLTLIATANQGSEATYESGFVIDKFPISRPNLTFSTLTVSNMSPEDSSIYLCSASSPETEAFFGQGTRLTVV.

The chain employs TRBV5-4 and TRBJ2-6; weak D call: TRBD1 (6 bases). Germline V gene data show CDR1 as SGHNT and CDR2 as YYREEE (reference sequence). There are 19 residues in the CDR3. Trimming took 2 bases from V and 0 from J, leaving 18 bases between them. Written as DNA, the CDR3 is TGTGCCAGCAGCTTTGAACAGGGTCTCCCGAGCTCTGGGGCCAACGTCCTGACTTTC. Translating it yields CASSFEQGLPSSGANVLTF.

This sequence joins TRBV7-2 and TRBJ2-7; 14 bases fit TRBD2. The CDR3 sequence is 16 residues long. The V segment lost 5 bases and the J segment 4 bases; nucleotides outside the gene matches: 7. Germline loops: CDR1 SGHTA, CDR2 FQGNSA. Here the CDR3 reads CASSLGLAGVTYEQYF. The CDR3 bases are TGTGCCAGCAGCCTGGGACTAGCGGGGGTGACATACGAGCAGTACTTC. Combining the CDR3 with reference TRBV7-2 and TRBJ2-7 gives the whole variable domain GAGVSQSPSNKVTEKGKDVELRCDPISGHTALYWYRQSLGQGLEFLIYFQGNSAPDKSGLPSDRFSAERTGGSVSTLTIQRTQQEDSAVYLCASSLGLAGVTYEQYFGPGTRLTVT.

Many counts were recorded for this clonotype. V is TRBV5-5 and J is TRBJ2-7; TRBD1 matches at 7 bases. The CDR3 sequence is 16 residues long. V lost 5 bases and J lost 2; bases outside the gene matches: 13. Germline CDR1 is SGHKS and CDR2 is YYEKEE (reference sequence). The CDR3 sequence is CASSPTTTGSTYEQYF. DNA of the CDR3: TGTGCCAGCAGTCCGACAACGACAGGGTCGACCTACGAGCAGTACTTC.

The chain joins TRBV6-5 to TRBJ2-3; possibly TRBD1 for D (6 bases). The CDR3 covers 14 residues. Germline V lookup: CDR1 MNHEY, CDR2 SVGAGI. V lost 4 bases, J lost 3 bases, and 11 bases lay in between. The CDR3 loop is CASSFLTGTDTQYF. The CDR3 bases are TGTGCCAGCAGTTTCTTGACAGGAACAGATACGCAGTATTTT.

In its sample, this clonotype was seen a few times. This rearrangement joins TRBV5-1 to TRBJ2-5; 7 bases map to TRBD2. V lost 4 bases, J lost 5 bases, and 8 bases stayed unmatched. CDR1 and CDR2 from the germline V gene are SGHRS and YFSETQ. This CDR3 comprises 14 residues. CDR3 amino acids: CASSGGTNKETQYF. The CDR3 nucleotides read TGCGCCAGCAGCGGCGGGACTAACAAGGAGACCCAGTACTTC.

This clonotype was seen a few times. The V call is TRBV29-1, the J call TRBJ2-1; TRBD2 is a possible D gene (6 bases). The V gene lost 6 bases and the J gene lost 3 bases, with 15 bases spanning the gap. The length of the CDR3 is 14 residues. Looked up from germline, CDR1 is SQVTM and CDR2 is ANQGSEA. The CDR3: CSVAGSLHYNEQFF. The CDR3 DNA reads TGCAGCGTAGCCGGGAGTCTTCACTACAATGAGCAGTTCTTC.

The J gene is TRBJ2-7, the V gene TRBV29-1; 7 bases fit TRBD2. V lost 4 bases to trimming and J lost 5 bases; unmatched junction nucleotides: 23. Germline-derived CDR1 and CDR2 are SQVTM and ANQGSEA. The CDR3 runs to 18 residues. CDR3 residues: CSVGQSNWKREGFDEQYF. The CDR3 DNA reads TGCAGCGTTGGGCAATCGAATTGGAAGCGGGAAGGATTCGACGAGCAGTACTTC.

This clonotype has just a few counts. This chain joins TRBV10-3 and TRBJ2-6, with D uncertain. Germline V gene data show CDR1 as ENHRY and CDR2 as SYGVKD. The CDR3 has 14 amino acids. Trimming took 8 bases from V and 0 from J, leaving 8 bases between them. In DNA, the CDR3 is TGTGCCATCGGGCAAATCTCTGGGGCCAACGTCCTGACTTTC. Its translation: CAIGQISGANVLTF.